The clone carrying this T cell receptor (beta chain) was detected a few times. Clones were read by immunoSEQ multiplex PCR, and TCRdb kept only the in-frame ones, dropping some. The sample comprises around 20,000 clones, 40% to 55% of which are singletons, and about 1% rests with the top ten. Germline V CDR1 and CDR2: MNHNY, SVGAGI (reference sequence). V was clipped by 4 bases and J by 11 bases, with 14 bases between them. The CDR3 runs 12 residues. This record belongs to a study of graft-versus-host responses after intestinal transplantation. Study findings and constraints: Some GvH clones appeared in ileal mucosa or blood before recipient bone marrow. With peak circulating GvH clone levels came an association with early post-transplant HvG declines.

This clonotype was obtained from a human patient who received an intestinal transplant. This chain joins TRBV6-6 and TRBJ1-1, with D perhaps TRBD1 (6 bases). The sample consisted of alloreactive CD4+ T cells from a mixed lymphocyte reaction culture, taken before intestinal transplant. Subset denoted: CFSE-low proliferating T cells sorted from roughly 6-day pre-transplant mixed lymphocyte reaction (GvH or HvG direction). The CDR3 reads CASSSPWGGAFF. CDR3 in DNA: TGTGCCAGCAGTTCTCCCTGGGGGGGCGCTTTCTTT.